This TCR beta chain appears in the sequencing data of a study of cytomegalovirus exposure and HLA in healthy donors. The junction had 6 bases not matched to a gene; V was cut back by 2 bases and J by 2 bases. The CDR3 sequence is 16 residues long. CDR1 and CDR2 (germline): SGHTA, FQGNSA. The PCR made use of 60 Vbeta and 13 Jbeta primers. Original data processing: In a later analysis, around 11 million of approximately 81 million unique beta chains occurred in at least two donors. Measured with immunoSEQ multiplex PCR; TCRdb has only the in-frame clones, and not every one. That table gives V, J and clone size, and the DNA gave D and trimming. The sample consists of some 150,000 clones, around 84% of them appearing once. Concerning this clone: The antigen remains undetermined.

Broader study findings: More clonal expansion characterized HLA-associated TCR beta chains than equally common others in a later analysis. A later analysis found most CMV-associated TCR beta chains apparently HLA-restricted. The authors considered a cluster of highly shared sequence variants likely to be a sequencing artifact.

The specimen was PBMCs. The receptor's source is a man aged 35 to 55 in good health and CMV-seropositive. The rearrangement joins TRBV7-2 to TRBJ2-7; TRBD2 aligns across 10 bases. This CDR3 is CASSLRGLAAAYEQYF. The DNA of the CDR3 is TGTGCCAGCAGCTTACGTGGACTAGCGGCCGCCTACGAGCAGTACTTC.